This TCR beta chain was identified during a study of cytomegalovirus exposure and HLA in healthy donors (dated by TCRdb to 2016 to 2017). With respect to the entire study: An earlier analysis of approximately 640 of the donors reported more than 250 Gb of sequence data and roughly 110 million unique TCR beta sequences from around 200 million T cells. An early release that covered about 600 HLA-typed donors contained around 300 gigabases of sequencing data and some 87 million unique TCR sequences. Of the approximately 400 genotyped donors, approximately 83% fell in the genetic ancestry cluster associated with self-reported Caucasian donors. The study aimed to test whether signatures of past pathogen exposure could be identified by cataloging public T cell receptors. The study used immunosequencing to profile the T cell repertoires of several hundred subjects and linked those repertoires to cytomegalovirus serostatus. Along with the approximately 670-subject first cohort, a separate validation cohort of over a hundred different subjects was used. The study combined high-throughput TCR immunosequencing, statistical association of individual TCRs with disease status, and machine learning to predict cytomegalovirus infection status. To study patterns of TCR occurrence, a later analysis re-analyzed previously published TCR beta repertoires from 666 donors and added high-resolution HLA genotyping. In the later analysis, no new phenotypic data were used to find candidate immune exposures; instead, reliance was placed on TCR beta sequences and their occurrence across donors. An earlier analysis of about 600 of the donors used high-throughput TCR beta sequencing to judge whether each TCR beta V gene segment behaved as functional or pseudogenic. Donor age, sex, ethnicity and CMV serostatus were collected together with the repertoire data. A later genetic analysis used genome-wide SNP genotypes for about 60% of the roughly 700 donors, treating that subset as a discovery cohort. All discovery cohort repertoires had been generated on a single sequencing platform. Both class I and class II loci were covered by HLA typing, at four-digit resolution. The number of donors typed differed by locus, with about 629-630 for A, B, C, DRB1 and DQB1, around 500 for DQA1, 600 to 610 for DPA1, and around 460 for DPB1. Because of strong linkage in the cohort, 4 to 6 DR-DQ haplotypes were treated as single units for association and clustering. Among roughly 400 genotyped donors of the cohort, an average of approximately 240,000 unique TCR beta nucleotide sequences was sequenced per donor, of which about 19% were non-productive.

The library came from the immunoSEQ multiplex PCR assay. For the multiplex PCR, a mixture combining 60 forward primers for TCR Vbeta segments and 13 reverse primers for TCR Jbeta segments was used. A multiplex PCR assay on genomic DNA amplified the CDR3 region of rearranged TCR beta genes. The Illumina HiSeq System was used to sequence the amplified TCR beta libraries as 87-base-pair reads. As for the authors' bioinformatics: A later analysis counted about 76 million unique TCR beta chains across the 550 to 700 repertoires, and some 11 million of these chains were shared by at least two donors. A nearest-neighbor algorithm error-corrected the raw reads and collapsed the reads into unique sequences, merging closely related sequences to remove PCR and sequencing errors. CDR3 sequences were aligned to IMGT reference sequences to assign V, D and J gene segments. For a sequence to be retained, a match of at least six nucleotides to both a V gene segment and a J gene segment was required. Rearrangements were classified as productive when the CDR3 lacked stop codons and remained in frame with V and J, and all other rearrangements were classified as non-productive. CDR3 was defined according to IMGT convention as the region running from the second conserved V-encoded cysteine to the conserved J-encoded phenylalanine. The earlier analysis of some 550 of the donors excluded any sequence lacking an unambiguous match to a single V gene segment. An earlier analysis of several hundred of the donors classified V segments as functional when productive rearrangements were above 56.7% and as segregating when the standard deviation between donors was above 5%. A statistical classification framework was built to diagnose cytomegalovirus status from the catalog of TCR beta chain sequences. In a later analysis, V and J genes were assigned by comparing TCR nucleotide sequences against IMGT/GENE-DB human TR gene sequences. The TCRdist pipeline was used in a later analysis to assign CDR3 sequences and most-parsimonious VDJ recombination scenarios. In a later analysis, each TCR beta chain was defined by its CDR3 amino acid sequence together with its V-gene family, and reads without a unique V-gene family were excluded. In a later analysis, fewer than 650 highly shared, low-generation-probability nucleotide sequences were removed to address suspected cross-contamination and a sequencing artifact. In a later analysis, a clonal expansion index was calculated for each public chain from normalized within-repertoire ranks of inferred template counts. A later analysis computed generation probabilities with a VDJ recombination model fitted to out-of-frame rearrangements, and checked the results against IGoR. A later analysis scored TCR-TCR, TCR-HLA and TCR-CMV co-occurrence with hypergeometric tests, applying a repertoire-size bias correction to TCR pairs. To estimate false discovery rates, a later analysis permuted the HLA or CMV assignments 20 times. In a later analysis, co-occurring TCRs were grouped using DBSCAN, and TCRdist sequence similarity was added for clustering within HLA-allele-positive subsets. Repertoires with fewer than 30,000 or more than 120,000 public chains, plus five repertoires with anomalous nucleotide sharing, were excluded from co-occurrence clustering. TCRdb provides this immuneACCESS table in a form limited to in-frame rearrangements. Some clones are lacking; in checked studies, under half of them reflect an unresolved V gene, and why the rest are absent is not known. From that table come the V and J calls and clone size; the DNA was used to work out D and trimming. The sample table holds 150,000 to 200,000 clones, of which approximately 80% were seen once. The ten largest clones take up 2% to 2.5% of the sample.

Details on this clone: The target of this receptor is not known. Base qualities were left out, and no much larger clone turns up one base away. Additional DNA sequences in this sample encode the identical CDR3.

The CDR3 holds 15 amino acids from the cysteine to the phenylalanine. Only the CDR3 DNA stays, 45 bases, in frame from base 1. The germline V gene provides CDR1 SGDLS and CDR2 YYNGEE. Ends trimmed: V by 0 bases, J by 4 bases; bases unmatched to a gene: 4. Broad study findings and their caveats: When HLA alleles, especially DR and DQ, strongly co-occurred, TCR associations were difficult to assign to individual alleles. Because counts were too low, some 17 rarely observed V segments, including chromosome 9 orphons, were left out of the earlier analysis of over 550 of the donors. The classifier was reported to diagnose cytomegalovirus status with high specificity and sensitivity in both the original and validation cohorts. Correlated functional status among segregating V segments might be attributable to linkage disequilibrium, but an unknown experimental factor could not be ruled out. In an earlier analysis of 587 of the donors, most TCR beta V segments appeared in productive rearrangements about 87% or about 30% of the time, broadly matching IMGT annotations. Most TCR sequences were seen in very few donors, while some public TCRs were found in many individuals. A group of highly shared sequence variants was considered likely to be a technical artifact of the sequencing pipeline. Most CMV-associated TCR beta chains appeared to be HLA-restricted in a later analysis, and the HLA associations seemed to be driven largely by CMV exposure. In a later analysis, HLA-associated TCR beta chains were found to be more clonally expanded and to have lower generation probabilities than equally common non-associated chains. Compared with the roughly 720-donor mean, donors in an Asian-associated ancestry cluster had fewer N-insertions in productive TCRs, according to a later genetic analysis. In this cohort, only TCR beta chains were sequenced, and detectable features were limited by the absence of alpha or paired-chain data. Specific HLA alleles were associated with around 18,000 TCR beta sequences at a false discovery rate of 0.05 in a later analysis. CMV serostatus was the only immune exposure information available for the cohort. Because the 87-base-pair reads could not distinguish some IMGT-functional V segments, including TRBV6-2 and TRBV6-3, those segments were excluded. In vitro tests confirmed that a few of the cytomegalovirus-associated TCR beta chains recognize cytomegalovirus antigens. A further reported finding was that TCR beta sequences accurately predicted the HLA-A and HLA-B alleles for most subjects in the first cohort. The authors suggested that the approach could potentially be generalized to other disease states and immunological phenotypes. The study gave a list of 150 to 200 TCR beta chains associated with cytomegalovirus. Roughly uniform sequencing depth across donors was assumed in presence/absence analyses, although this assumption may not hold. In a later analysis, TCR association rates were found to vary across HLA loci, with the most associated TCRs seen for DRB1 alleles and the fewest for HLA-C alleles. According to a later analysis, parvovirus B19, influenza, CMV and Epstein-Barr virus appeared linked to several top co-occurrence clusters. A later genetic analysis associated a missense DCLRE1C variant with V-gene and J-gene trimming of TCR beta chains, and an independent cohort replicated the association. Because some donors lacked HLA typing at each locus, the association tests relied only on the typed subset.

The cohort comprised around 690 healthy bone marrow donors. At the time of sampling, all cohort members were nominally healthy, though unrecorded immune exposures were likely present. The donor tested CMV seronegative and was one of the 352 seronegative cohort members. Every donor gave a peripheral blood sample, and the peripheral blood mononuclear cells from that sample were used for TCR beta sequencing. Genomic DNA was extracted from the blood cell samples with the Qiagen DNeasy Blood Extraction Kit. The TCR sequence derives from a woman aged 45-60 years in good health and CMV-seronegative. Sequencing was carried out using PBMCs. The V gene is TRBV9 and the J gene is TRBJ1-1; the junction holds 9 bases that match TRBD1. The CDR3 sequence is CASSVVGQGPTEAFF. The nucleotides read TGTGCCAGCAGCGTAGTTGGACAGGGGCCCACTGAAGCTTTCTTT.